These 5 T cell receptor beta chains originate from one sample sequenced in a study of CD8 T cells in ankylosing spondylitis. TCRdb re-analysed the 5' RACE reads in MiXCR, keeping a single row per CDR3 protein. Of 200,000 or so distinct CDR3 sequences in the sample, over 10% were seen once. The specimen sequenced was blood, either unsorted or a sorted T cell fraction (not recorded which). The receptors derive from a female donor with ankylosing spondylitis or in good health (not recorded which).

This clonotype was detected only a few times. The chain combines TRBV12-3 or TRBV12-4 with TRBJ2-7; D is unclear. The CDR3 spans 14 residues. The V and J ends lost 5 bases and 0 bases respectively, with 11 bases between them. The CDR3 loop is CASSPDAYSYEQYF. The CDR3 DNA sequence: TGTGCCAGCAGTCCGGACGCCTACTCCTACGAGCAGTACTTC.

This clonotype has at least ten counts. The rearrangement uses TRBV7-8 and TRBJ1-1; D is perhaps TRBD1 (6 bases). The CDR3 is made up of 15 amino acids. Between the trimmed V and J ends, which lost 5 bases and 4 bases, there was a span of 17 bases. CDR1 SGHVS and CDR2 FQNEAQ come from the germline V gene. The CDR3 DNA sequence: TGTGCCAGCAGCGTGGGTGGGGGGCCGGTCACTGAAGCTTTCTTT. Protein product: CASSVGGGPVTEAFF.

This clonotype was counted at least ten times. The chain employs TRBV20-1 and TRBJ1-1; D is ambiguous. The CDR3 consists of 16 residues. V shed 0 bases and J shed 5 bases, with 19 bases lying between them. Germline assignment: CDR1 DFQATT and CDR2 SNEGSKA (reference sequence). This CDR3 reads CSARDHRAGLETEAFF. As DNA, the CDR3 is TGCAGTGCTAGAGATCATCGGGCCGGGCTCGAGACTGAAGCTTTCTTT.

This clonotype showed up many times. The DNA of the CDR3 is TGTGCCAGCAGCCAAGATCTCTCAGACTCCTACAATGAGCAGTTCTTC. Encoded protein: CASSQDLSDSYNEQFF. The rearrangement joins TRBV3-1 to TRBJ2-1; D not certain. The CDR3 runs 16 residues. Germline CDR1 and CDR2: LGHDT and YNNKEL (reference sequence). Trimming left V 0 bases short and J 0 bases short, with 9 bases between.

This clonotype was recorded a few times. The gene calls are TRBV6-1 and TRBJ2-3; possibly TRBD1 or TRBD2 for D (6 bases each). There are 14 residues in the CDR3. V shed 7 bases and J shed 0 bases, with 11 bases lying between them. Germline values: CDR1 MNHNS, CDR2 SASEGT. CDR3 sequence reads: CASKAGHSTDTQYF. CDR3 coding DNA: TGTGCCAGCAAGGCGGGACACAGCACAGATACGCAGTATTTT.